These 24 T cell receptor beta chains originate from one sample sequenced in a study of cytomegalovirus exposure and HLA in healthy donors. 13 Jbeta primers and 60 Vbeta primers were used for the PCR. Assay used: immunoSEQ multiplex PCR; TCRdb lists only in-frame clones, some missing. Recorded here are 190,000 or so clones; the top ten clones represent roughly 0.74%. Sequenced input: PBMCs. The receptors originated from a boy younger than 18 in good health and CMV-seronegative.

The CDR3 DNA follows: TGTGCCAGCAGCTTTTGGGGAGGGGGAGACACTGAAGCTTTCTTT. Amino acid sequence: CASSFWGGGDTEAFF. The rearrangement joins TRBV7-9 to TRBJ1-1; the D gene is possibly TRBD1 (6 bases). The CDR3 covers 15 residues. Germline V gives CDR1 SEHNR, CDR2 FQNEAQ (reference sequence). The V gene lost 3 bases and the J gene lost 3 bases, with 14 bases spanning the gap.

The J gene is TRBJ1-1, the V gene TRBV30; no clear D. In germline, CDR1 is GTSNPN, CDR2 SVGIG (reference sequence). The length of the CDR3 is 13 residues. Deletions cut 0 bases from V and 1 base from J, with 6 bases between. CDR3 region: CAWSVLQNTEAFF. The CDR3 DNA sequence: TGTGCCTGGAGTGTGTTACAGAACACTGAAGCTTTCTTT.

About this clone: An end of the junction differs from the germline gene, which may be a read error. The same CDR3 also results from other DNA sequences found in this sample. This chain uses TRBV5-1 with TRBJ1-1; 7 bases are shared with TRBD1. The CDR3 is 14 amino acids. Per germline, CDR1 SGHRS and CDR2 YFSETQ. The CDR3 spells CASSLGGADTEAFF. CDR3 in DNA: TGCGCCAGCAGCCTAGGGGGCGCCGACACTGAGGCTTTCTTT.

The chain links TRBV5-8 to TRBJ1-4; TRBD1 aligns across 8 bases. Germline values: CDR1 SGHTS, CDR2 YDEGEE. V lost 4 bases and J lost 1; bases outside the gene matches: 3. The CDR3 totals 15 residues. The CDR3 region has the DNA TGTGCCAGCAGCATCGGACAGGGAACTAATGAAAAACTGTTTTTT. Amino acid sequence: CASSIGQGTNEKLFF.

V and J are TRBV11-2 and TRBJ2-3, with 12 nucleotides matching TRBD2. Germline assignment: CDR1 SGHAT and CDR2 FQNNGV. J lost 5 bases, V lost 8 bases, and 14 bases had no gene match. This CDR3 contains 17 residues. The CDR3 here is CASASSSGGEGKDTQYF. The CDR3 DNA reads TGTGCCAGCGCCTCCTCTAGCGGGGGGGAGGGTAAAGATACGCAGTATTTT.

V and J are TRBV4-1 and TRBJ2-5, with D perhaps TRBD2 (6 bases). CDR1 and CDR2 from the germline V gene are MGHRA and YSYEKL. Trimming pared 3 bases from V and 5 bases from J, leaving 13 bases between. CDR3 length: 14 amino acids. CDR3 loop: CASSQPEGSETQYF. DNA of the CDR3: TGCGCCAGCAGCCAGCCGGAGGGATCGGAGACCCAGTACTTC.

The chain couples TRBV6-6 to TRBJ1-1; no firm D call. With 11 bases removed from V and 4 bases from J, the gap between germline ends came to 17 bases. This CDR3 has 13 amino acids. Germline CDR1 MNHNY, CDR2 SVGAGI (reference sequence). CDR3 coding DNA: TGTGCCGTCACCCCGGAGGGTTCCACTGAAGCTTTCTTT. This codes for CAVTPEGSTEAFF.

CDR3 in amino acids: CSVHRGYEQYF. The CDR3 bases are TGCAGTGTTCACAGGGGCTACGAGCAGTACTTC. The V gene is TRBV20-1, the J gene TRBJ2-7; 7 bases map to TRBD1. Germline assignment: CDR1 DFQATT and CDR2 SNEGSKA (reference sequence). The CDR3 is 11 amino acids. Germline trimming cut 7 bases from V and 3 bases from J; bases unmatched to any gene: 3.

The chain uses TRBV27 and TRBJ2-2, with TRBD1 matching over 10 bases. Germline CDR1 is MNHEY and CDR2 is SMNVEV (reference sequence). The J segment lost 7 bases and the V segment lost 4 bases, leaving 6 bases of the junction unmatched. This CDR3 region has 15 residues. The CDR3 sequence: CASSSRTGGRGELFF. In DNA, the CDR3 is TGTGCCAGCAGTTCCCGGACAGGGGGGCGCGGGGAGCTGTTTTTT.

The rearrangement joins TRBV7-9 to TRBJ1-1, with 8 bases identical to TRBD1. CDR1 SEHNR and CDR2 FQNEAQ come from the germline V gene (reference sequence). The CDR3 is made up of 18 amino acids. Losses at the gene ends were 2 bases for V and 4 bases for J; bases not matched to a gene: 15. DNA for the CDR3: TGTGCCAGCAGCTTACGGGCAGGGGGCGGATTCTTAGGCACTGAAGCTTTCTTT. Residues: CASSLRAGGGFLGTEAFF.

V usage is TRBV11-2 and J usage is TRBJ1-1; a possible D gene is TRBD1 (6 bases). CDR1 and CDR2 (germline): SGHAT, FQNNGV. The CDR3 extends over 18 amino acids. Trimming stripped 4 bases from V and 0 bases from J, with 21 bases between. The CDR3 loop is CASSSQTGLVLVNTEAFF. The CDR3 DNA reads TGTGCCAGCAGCTCTCAAACAGGGTTAGTTTTGGTGAACACTGAAGCTTTCTTT. Filled out from reference TRBV11-2 and TRBJ1-1, the complete variable domain reads EAGVAQSPRYKIIEKRQSVAFWCNPISGHATLYWYQQILGQGPKLLIQFQNNGVVDDSQLPKDRFSAERLKGVDSTLKIQPAKLEDSAVYLCASSSQTGLVLVNTEAFFGQGTRLTVV.

This chain joins TRBV18 and TRBJ1-1; D gene ambiguous. The CDR3 sequence is 12 residues long. V was trimmed by 3 bases and J by 7 bases, leaving 9 bases between them. Germline V gene data show CDR1 as KGHSH and CDR2 as LQKENI. This CDR3 reads CASSPSSNEAFF. The CDR3 DNA reads as TGTGCCAGCTCACCGTCCTCTAATGAAGCTTTCTTT.

The chain recombines TRBV5-4 with TRBJ2-7, with TRBD2 matching 8 bases. With 4 bases clipped from V and 0 bases from J, the junction kept 6 bases outside the gene matches. This CDR3 is 15 amino acids long. Germline lookup yields CDR1 SGHNT and CDR2 YYREEE (reference sequence). This CDR3 is CASSDLAGSSYEQYF. The CDR3 coding sequence is TGTGCCAGCAGCGACTTAGCGGGGAGCTCCTACGAGCAGTACTTC.

The chain uses TRBV27 and TRBJ2-1; D is perhaps TRBD1 (5 bases). CDR1 and CDR2 (germline): MNHEY, SMNVEV (reference sequence). V lost 2 bases and J 6 bases, leaving 14 bases between the germline ends. There are 15 residues in the CDR3. The CDR3 DNA sequence: TGTGCCAGCAGTTTACCACGCGCGCAGGGCAATGAGCAGTTCTTC. Its translation is CASSLPRAQGNEQFF.

The V and J genes are TRBV2 and TRBJ2-2, with 8 bases aligning to TRBD1. V lost 6 bases and J lost 4; bases outside the gene matches: 7. Germline V gene data show CDR1 as SNHLY and CDR2 as FYNNEI. The CDR3 length is 15 residues. The DNA of the CDR3 is TGTGCCAGCAGCGTAAGACAGGGGCTCACCGGGGAGCTGTTTTTT. Amino acids: CASSVRQGLTGELFF. Full variable domain (remainder filled in from reference TRBV2 and TRBJ2-2): EPEVTQTPSHQVTQMGQEVILRCVPISNHLYFYWYRQILGQKVEFLVSFYNNEISEKSEIFDDQFSVERPDGSNFTLKIRSTKLEDSAMYFCASSVRQGLTGELFFGEGSRLTVL.

The DNA of the CDR3 is TGTGCCAGCAGCACAGTCGCTAGCGGGGGGGCTAATGAGCAGTTCTTC. It translates to CASSTVASGGANEQFF. This chain uses TRBV7-2 with TRBJ2-1, with TRBD2 matching over 12 bases. CDR1 and CDR2 (germline): SGHTA, FQGNSA. J gave up 7 bases and V 5 bases, and 9 bases lay outside the gene matches. The length of the CDR3 is 16 residues. The whole variable domain, remainder taken from reference TRBV7-2 and TRBJ2-1, is GAGVSQSPSNKVTEKGKDVELRCDPISGHTALYWYRQSLGQGLEFLIYFQGNSAPDKSGLPSDRFSAERTGGSVSTLTIQRTQQEDSAVYLCASSTVASGGANEQFFGPGTRLTVL.

The V and J genes are TRBV25-1 and TRBJ2-6; tentatively, D is TRBD1 (5 bases). Germline-derived CDR1 and CDR2 are MGHDK and SYGVNS. V gave up 1 base and J gave up 1 base, with 8 bases separating them. CDR3 length: 16 residues. The CDR3 loop is CASSESRGSGANVLTF. The CDR3 nucleotides read TGTGCCAGCAGTGAATCTAGGGGATCTGGGGCCAACGTCCTGACTTTC.

The chain employs TRBV18 and TRBJ2-3; 7 nucleotides agree with TRBD1. The CDR3 runs to 16 residues. V lost 3 bases to trimming and J lost 0 bases; unmatched junction nucleotides: 6. From germline, CDR1 is KGHSH and CDR2 LQKENI. In DNA, the CDR3 is TGTGCCAGCTCACCGGGACAGAAAGCTAGCACAGATACGCAGTATTTT. This sequence encodes CASSPGQKASTDTQYF.

The gene calls are TRBV5-1 and TRBJ2-6, with 7 positions matching TRBD1. V was pared by 6 bases and J by 0 bases, with 6 bases of the junction left unmatched. The CDR3 is made up of 16 amino acids. Germline V gives CDR1 SGHRS, CDR2 YFSETQ. The CDR3 loop reads CASKGQESSGANVLTF. CDR3 nucleotide sequence: TGCGCCAGCAAAGGACAGGAAAGCTCTGGGGCCAACGTCCTGACTTTC.

This chain connects TRBV27 to TRBJ2-5, with no clear D. The germline gives CDR1 MNHEY, CDR2 SMNVEV (reference sequence). V was pared by 6 bases and J by 2 bases, with 4 bases between. This CDR3 has 11 amino acids. The CDR3 sequence: CASREQETQYF. DNA for the CDR3: TGTGCCAGCAGAGAGCAAGAGACCCAGTACTTC.

The CDR3 region has the DNA TGCGCCAGCAGCCAAGAATTATTCGGCTACAATGAGCAGTTCTTC. Translating gives CASSQELFGYNEQFF. This chain links TRBV4-3 with TRBJ2-1; D gene uncertain. The CDR3 runs 15 residues. Germline-derived CDR1 and CDR2 are LGHNA and YSLEER. V dropped 0 bases and J dropped 3 bases, with 9 bases sitting between them.

This chain joins TRBV29-1 and TRBJ2-7, with 11 nucleotides matching TRBD2. This CDR3 comprises 14 residues. The ends lost 6 bases at V and 0 bases at J; junction bases unmatched: 4. The germline gives CDR1 SQVTM, CDR2 ANQGSEA. CDR3 DNA sequence: TGCAGCGTGCCGGGACTAGCGGACTCCTACGAGCAGTACTTC. Its protein is CSVPGLADSYEQYF.

This chain uses TRBV7-3 with TRBJ1-1; maybe TRBD1 (6 bases). The length of the CDR3 is 13 residues. Germline V CDR1 and CDR2: SGHTA, FQGTGA. Trimming took 5 bases from V and 0 from J, leaving 7 bases between them. The DNA of the CDR3 is TGTGCCAGCAGCCGGACAGTGAACACTGAAGCTTTCTTT. Protein product: CASSRTVNTEAFF.

This chain uses TRBV2 with TRBJ2-7; weak D call: TRBD2 (6 bases). The germline gives CDR1 SNHLY, CDR2 FYNNEI. The CDR3 is made up of 17 amino acids. The V and J ends lost 2 bases and 0 bases respectively, with 17 bases between them. The CDR3 spells CASSERAGRGSSYEQYF. The CDR3 DNA is TGTGCCAGCAGTGAAAGGGCGGGACGAGGTAGCTCCTACGAGCAGTACTTC.